This T cell receptor beta chain came from a study of shared clonotypes between healthy human individuals. Study-wide results and caveats: Sequencing depth was a factor that was expected to affect clonotype sharing among donors. When compared with the clonotypes that were shared by all four sorted-subset donors, the non-shared clonotypes turned out to have lower generation probabilities.

Genomic DNA of each subset was evenly split across several immunoSEQ plates. The repertoire was sequenced with immunoSEQ multiplex PCR; TCRdb's copy has only in-frame clones and lacks some. The table records under 1,100,000 clones, 65% to 75% of them present only once. V trimming: 7 bases; J trimming: 2 bases; junction bases outside the gene matches: 4. The CDR3 runs to 13 residues. The germline V gene encodes CDR1 ENHRY and CDR2 SYGVKD. About this clone: What it recognizes is unknown.

This chain joins TRBV10-3 and TRBJ1-1; 7 nucleotides agree with TRBD1. The origin of this receptor is a man aged 18-30 years in good health. The specimen was memory CD4+ T cells sorted from blood. As to subset: CD45RA-negative fraction. The CDR3 here is CAINDRVNTEAFF. Here the CDR3 DNA reads TGTGCCATCAATGACAGGGTAAACACTGAAGCTTTCTTT.